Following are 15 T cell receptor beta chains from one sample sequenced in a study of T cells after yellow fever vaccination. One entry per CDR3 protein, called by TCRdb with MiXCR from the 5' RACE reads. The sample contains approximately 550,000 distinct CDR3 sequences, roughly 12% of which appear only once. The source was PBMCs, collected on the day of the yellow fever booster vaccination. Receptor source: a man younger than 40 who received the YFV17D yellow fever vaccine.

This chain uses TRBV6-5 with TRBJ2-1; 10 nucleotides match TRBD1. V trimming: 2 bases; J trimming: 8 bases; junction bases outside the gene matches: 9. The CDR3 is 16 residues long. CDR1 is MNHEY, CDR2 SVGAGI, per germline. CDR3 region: CASSYRGDRGKDEQFF. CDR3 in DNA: TGTGCCAGCAGTTACCGAGGGGACAGGGGAAAAGATGAGCAGTTCTTC.

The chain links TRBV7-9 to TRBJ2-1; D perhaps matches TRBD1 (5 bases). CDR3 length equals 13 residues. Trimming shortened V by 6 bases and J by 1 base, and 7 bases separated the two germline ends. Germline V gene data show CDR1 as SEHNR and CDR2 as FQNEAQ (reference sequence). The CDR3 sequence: CASRYRSYNEQFF. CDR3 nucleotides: TGTGCCAGCAGATACAGGTCCTACAATGAGCAGTTCTTC.

In DNA form, the CDR3 reads TGTGCCAGCAGCTTTGACGGGGGGGACATTCAGTACTTC. This translates into CASSFDGGDIQYF. This rearrangement joins TRBV5-6 to TRBJ2-4, with TRBD2 matching over 8 bases. CDR3 length equals 13 residues. Trimming at V came to 2 bases and at J to 8 bases, leaving 3 bases not matched to a gene. CDR1 is SGHDT, CDR2 YYEEEE, per germline.

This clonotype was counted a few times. CDR3 protein: CASSLLWGQDYGYTF. CDR3 bases: TGCGCCAGCAGCCTTTTGTGGGGACAGGACTATGGCTACACCTTC. This sequence joins TRBV4-3 and TRBJ1-2; 8 nucleotides agree with TRBD1. Trimming cost V 4 bases and J 3 bases; bases outside gene matches: 7. Germline V gene lookup returns CDR1 LGHNA and CDR2 YSLEER. The CDR3 runs to 15 residues.

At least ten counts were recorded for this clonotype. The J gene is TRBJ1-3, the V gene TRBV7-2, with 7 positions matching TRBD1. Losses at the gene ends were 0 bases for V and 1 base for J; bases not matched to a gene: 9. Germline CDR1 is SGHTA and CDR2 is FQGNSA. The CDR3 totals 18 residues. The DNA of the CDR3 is TGTGCCAGCAGCTTAGCCCGGACAGGCGGTCGATCTGGAAACACCATATATTTT. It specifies CASSLARTGGRSGNTIYF.

CDR3 amino acids: CASSTPSGRLYEQYF. CDR3 sequence (DNA): TGTGCCAGCAGTACCCCTAGCGGGCGCCTTTACGAGCAGTACTTC. This chain joins TRBV28 and TRBJ2-7, with 8 bases fitting TRBD2. CDR1 is MDHEN, CDR2 SYDVKM, per germline. The CDR3 runs to 15 residues. With 5 bases clipped from V and 4 bases from J, the junction kept 10 bases outside the gene matches.

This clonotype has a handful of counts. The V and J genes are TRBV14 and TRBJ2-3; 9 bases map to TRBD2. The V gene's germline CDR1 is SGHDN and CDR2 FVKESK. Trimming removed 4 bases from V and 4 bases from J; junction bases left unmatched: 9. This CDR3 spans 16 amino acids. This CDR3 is CASSRPSGKVPDTQYF. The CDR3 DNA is TGTGCCAGCAGCCGCCCTAGCGGGAAAGTTCCAGATACGCAGTATTTT. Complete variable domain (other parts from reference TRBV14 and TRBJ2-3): EAGVTQFPSHSVIEKGQTVTLRCDPISGHDNLYWYRRVMGKEIKFLLHFVKESKQDESGMPNNRFLAERTGGTYSTLKVQPAELEDSGVYFCASSRPSGKVPDTQYFGPGTRLTVL.

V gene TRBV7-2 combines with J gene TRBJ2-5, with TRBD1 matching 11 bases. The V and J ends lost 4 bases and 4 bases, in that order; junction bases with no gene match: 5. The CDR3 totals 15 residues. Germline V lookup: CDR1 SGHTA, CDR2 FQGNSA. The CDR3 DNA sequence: TGTGCCAGCAGCTCCCCGGGACAGGGGGTAGAGACCCAGTACTTC. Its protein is CASSSPGQGVETQYF.

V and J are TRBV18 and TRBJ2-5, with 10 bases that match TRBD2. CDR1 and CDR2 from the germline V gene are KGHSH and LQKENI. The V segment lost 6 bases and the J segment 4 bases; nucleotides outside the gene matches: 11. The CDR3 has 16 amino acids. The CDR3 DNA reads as TGTGCCAGCTCCCCGCCGAGCGGGAGGGCCCTAGAGACCCAGTACTTC. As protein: CASSPPSGRALETQYF.

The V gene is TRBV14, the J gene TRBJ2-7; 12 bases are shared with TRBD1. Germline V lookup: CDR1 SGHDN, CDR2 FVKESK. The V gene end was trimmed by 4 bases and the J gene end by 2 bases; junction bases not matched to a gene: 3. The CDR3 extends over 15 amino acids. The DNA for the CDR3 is TGTGCCAGCAGCCGGGACAGGGGGCGAACCTACGAGCAGTACTTC. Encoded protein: CASSRDRGRTYEQYF.

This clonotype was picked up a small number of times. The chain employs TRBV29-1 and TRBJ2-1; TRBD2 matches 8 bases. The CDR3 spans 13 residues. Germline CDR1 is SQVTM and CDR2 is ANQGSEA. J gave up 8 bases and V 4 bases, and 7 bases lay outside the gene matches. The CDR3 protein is CSVAAGERYEQFF. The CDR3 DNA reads TGCAGCGTTGCAGCGGGAGAGCGCTATGAGCAGTTCTTC.

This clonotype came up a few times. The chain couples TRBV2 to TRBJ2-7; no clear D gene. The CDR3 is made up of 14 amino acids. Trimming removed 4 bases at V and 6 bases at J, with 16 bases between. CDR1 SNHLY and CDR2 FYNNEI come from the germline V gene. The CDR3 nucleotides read TGTGCCAGCAGTGGAGGAAGAATTCCCCTCGAGCAGTACTTC. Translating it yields CASSGGRIPLEQYF.

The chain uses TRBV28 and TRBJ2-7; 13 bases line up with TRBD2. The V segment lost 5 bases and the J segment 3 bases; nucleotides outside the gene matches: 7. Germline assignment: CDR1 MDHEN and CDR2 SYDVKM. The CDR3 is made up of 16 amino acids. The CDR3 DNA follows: TGTGCCAGCAGTCACCTGGGACTAGCGGGAATCTACGAGCAGTACTTC. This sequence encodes CASSHLGLAGIYEQYF. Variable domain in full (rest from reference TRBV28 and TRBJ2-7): DVKVTQSSRYLVKRTGEKVFLECVQDMDHENMFWYRQDPGLGLRLIYFSYDVKMKEKGDIPEGYSVSREKKERFSLILESASTNQTSMYLCASSHLGLAGIYEQYFGPGTRLTVT.

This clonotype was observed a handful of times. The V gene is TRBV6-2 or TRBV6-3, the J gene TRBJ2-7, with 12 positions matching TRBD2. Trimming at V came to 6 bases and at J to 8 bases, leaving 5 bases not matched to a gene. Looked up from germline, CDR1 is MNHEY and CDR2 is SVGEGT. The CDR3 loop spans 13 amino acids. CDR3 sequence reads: CASRGTSGLQQYF. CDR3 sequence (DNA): TGTGCCAGCAGGGGGACTAGCGGGTTACAGCAGTACTTC.

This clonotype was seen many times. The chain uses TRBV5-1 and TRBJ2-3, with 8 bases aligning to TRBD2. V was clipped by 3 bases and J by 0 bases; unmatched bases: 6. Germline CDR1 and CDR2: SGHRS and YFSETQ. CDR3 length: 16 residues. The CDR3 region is CASSSGLAASTDTQYF. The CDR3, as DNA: TGCGCCAGCAGCTCCGGACTAGCTGCTAGCACAGATACGCAGTATTTT.